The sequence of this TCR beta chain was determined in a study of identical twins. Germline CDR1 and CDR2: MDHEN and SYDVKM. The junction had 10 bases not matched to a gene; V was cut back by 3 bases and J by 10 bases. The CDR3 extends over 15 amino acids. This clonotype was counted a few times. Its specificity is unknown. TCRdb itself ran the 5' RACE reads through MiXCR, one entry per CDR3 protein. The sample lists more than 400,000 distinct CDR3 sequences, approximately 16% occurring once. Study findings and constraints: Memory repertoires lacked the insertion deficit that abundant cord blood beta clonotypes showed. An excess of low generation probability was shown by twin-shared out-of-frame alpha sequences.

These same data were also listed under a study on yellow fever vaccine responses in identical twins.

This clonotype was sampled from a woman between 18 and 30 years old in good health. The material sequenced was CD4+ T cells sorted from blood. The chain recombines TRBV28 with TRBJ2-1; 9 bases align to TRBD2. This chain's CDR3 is CASSLKGLAYYEQFF. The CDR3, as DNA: TGTGCCAGCAGTTTGAAGGGACTAGCCTACTACGAGCAGTTCTTC.